This T cell receptor beta chain appears in the sequencing data of a study of blood T cell repertoires in COVID-19. This CDR3 spans 13 amino acids. Germline CDR1 and CDR2: SEHNR and FQNEAQ (reference sequence). The J segment lost 7 bases and the V segment lost 0 bases, leaving 1 base of the junction unmatched. Libraries were prepared by immunoSEQ multiplex PCR; TCRdb keeps only in-frame clonotypes and omits some of them. The data show about 110,000 clones, 70% to 90% seen once. Input material: peripheral blood. This clonotype originated in a human donor in a cohort sampled during active COVID-19. V usage is TRBV7-9 and J usage is TRBJ1-2, with 8 bases aligning to TRBD1. The CDR3 reads CASSLAQGAGYTF. CDR3 nucleotide sequence: TGTGCCAGCAGCTTAGCGCAGGGGGCTGGCTACACCTTC.